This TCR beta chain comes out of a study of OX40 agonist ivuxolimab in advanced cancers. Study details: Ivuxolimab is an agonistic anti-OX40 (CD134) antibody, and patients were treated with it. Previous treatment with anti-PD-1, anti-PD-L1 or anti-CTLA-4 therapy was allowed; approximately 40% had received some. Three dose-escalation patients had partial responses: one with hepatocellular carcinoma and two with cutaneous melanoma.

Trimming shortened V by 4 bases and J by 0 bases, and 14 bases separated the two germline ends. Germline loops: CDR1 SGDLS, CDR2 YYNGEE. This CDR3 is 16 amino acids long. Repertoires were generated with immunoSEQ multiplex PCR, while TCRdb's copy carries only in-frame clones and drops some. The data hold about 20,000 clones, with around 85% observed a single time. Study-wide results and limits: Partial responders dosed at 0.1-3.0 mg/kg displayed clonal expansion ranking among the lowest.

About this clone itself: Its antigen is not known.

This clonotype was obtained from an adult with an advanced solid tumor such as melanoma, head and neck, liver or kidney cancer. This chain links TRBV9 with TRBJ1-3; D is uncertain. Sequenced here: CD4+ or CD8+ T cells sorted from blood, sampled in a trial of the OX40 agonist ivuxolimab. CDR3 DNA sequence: TGTGCCAGCAGCCCCAGACGGGCCCACTCTGGAAACACCATATATTTT. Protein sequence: CASSPRRAHSGNTIYF. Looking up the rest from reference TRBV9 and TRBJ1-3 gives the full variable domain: DSGVTQTPKHLITATGQRVTLRCSPRSGDLSVYWYQQSLDQGLQFLIQYYNGEERAKGNILERFSAQQFPDLHSELNLSSLELGDSALYFCASSPRRAHSGNTIYFGEGSWLTVV.